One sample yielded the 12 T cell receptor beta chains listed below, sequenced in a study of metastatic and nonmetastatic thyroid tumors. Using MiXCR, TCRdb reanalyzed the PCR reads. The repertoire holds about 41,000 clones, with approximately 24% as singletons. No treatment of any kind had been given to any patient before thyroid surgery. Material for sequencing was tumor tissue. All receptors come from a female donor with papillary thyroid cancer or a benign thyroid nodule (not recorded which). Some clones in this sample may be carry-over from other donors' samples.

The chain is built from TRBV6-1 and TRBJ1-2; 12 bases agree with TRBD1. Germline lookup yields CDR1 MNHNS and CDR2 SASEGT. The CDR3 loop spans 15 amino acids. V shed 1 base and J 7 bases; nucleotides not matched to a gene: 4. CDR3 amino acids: CASSEVGTGGSGYTF. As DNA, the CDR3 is TGTGCCAGCAGTGAAGTGGGGACAGGGGGCTCTGGCTACACCTTC.

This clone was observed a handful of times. CDR3 sequence (DNA): TGCAGTGCTACTTTACAAGAGAACATTCAGTACTTC. This sequence encodes CSATLQENIQYF. The gene calls are TRBV20-1 and TRBJ2-4; D unclear. CDR3 length equals 12 residues. CDR1 and CDR2 from the germline V gene are DFQATT and SNEGSKA (reference sequence). Trimming took 4 bases from V and 7 from J, leaving 11 bases between them.

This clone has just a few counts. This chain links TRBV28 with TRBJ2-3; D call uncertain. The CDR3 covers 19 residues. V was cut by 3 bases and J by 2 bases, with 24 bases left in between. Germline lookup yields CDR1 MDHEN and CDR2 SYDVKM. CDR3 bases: TGTGCCAGCAGTTTGCCCGCCCTGGCAGCACCTTTATCCACAGATACGCAGTATTTT. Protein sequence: CASSLPALAAPLSTDTQYF.

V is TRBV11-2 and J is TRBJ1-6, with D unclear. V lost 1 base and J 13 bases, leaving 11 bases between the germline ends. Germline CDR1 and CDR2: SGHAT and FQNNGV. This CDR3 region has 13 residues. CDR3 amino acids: CASSLGGKLPLHF. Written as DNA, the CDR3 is TGTGCCAGCAGCTTAGGAGGGAAGCTTCCCCTCCACTTT. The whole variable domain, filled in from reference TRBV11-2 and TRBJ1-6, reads EAGVAQSPRYKIIEKRQSVAFWCNPISGHATLYWYQQILGQGPKLLIQFQNNGVVDDSQLPKDRFSAERLKGVDSTLKIQPAKLEDSAVYLCASSLGGKLPLHFGNGTRLTVT.

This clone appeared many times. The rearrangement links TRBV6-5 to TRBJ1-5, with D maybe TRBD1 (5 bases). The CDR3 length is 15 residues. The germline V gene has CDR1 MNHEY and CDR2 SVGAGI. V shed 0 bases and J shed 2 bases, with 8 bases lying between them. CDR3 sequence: CASSYSIQGNQPQHF. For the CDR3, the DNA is TGTGCCAGCAGTTACTCGATACAGGGCAATCAGCCCCAGCATTTT.

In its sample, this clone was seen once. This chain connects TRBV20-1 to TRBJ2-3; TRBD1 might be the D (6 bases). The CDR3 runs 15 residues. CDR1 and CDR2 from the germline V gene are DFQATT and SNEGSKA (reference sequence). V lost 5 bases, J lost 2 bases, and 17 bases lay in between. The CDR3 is CSAPNPRDNTDTQYF. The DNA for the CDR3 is TGCAGTGCTCCGAATCCCCGGGACAACACAGATACGCAGTATTTT.

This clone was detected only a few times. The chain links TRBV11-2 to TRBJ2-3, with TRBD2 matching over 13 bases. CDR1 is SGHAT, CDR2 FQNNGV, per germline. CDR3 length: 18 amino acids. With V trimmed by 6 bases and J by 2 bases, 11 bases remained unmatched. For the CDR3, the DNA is TGTGCCAGCAGACCAGGACTAGCGGGAGTCGTTTTCACAGATACGCAGTATTTT. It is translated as CASRPGLAGVVFTDTQYF.

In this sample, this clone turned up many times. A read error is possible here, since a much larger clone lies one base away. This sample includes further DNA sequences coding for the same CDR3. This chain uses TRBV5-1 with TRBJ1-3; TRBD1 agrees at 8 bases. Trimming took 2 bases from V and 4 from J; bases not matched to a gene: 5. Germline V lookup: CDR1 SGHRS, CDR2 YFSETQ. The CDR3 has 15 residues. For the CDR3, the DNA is TGCGCCAGCAGCTTATTTGGACAGGGCGGAAACACCATATATTTT. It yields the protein CASSLFGQGGNTIYF.

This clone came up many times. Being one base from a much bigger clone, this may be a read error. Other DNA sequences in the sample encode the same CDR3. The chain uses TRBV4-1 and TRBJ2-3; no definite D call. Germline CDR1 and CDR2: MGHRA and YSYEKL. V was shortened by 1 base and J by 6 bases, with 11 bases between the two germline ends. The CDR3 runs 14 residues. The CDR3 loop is CASSQVSSGDTQYF. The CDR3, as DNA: TGCGCCAGCAGCCAAGTCTCGTCTGGTGATACGCAGTATTTT.

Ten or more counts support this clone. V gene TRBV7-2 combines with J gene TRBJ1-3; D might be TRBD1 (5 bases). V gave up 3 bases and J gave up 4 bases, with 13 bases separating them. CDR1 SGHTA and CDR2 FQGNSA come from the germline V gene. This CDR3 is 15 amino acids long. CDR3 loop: CASSLTVGQGNTIYF. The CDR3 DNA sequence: TGTGCCAGCAGCTTGACAGTGGGTCAGGGAAACACCATATATTTT.

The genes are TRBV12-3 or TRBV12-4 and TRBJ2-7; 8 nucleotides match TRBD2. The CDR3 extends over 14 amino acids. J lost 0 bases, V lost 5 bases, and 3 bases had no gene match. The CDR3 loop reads CASSQRGSSYEQYF. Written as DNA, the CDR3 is TGTGCCAGCAGTCAGCGGGGGAGCTCCTACGAGCAGTACTTC.

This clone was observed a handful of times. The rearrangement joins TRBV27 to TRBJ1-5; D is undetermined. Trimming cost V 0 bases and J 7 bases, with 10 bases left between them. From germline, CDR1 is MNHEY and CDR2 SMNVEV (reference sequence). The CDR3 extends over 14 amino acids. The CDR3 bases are TGTGCCAGCAGTTTATCTTTCGGAGGGCAGCCCCAGCATTTT. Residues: CASSLSFGGQPQHF.